This is a list of T cell receptor beta chains from one sample in a study of blood T cell repertoires in COVID-19. Data came from immunoSEQ multiplex PCR; TCRdb stores just in-frame clones and leaves some out. The data contain 170,000 or so clones, over 90% of them seen just once; the ten biggest clones take up around 0.53%. What was sequenced was peripheral blood. Receptors were obtained from a man aged 45-65 years with acute or convalescent COVID-19. The CDR3 runs from the conserved cysteine through the conserved F or W. The order of the fields is D gene, V gene, clone size, J gene, CDR3 protein, CDR3 DNA. D genes are given only for firm matches. Where a row states a size, it is once, few, many or the class of an expanded clone; other rows omit it.

>.|TRBV15|once|TRBJ1-5
CATSLFQGNQPQHF
TGTGCCACCAGCCTTTTTCAGGGCAATCAGCCCCAGCATTTT
>TRBD1|TRBV3-1/TRBV3-2|.|TRBJ1-2
CASSYHDRALGYTF
TGTGCCAGCAGCTACCACGACAGGGCGCTTGGCTACACCTTC
>TRBD2|TRBV7-2|.|TRBJ2-7
CASSSQGLAGVEQYF
TGTGCCAGCAGCTCCCAGGGACTAGCGGGAGTTGAGCAGTACTTC
>.|TRBV10-3|.|TRBJ2-7
CAIGRELVYEQYF
TGTGCCATCGGGCGGGAATTAGTATACGAGCAGTACTTC
>TRBD1|TRBV5-1|once|TRBJ2-7
CASSLESGAGGLDEQYF
TGCGCCAGCAGCTTGGAGTCTGGGGCAGGGGGCCTCGACGAGCAGTACTTC
>TRBD2|TRBV9|.|TRBJ2-5
CASNPGTRQETQYF
TGTGCCAGCAATCCCGGGACTAGACAAGAGACCCAGTACTTC
>.|TRBV19|.|TRBJ1-1
CASSITVNTEAFF
TGTGCCAGTAGTATTACGGTGAACACTGAAGCTTTCTTT
>.|TRBV6-5|.|TRBJ2-2
CASCPSGTGELFF
TGTGCCAGCTGCCCCTCGGGTACCGGGGAGCTGTTTTTT
>.|TRBV10-3|.|TRBJ1-3
CAISDIVQAPSGNTIYF
TGTGCCATCAGTGACATAGTACAGGCTCCCTCTGGAAACACCATATATTTT
>.|TRBV6-1|.|TRBJ2-7
CASSVFPPIRASFPYEQYF
TGTGCCAGCAGTGTTTTCCCCCCAATAAGAGCGTCATTCCCCTACGAGCAGTACTTC
>TRBD1|TRBV3-1/TRBV3-2|.|TRBJ2-7
CASSQYRGPYEQYF
TGTGCCAGCAGCCAATACAGGGGCCCCTACGAGCAGTACTTC
>TRBD1|TRBV6-1|.|TRBJ2-7
CASSEAQGQGLYEQYF
TGTGCCAGCAGTGAAGCGCAGGGACAGGGACTGTACGAGCAGTACTTC
>.|TRBV12-3/TRBV12-4|.|TRBJ2-7
CASSLSDYEQYF
TGTGCCAGCAGTCTTAGCGATTACGAGCAGTACTTC
>.|TRBV6-5|.|TRBJ2-7
CASSPLADSYEQYF
TGTGCCAGCAGTCCCTTAGCGGACTCCTACGAGCAGTACTTC
>TRBD1|TRBV6-5|once|TRBJ2-1
CASILPGQGNEQFF
TGTGCCAGCATCCTACCGGGACAGGGAAATGAGCAGTTCTTC
>.|TRBV28|.|TRBJ2-7
CASSPSTGPTYEQYF
TGTGCCAGCAGTCCATCGACAGGACCAACCTACGAGCAGTACTTC
>.|TRBV19|.|TRBJ2-3
CATRGRGLTTDTQYF
TGTGCCACCCGTGGGCGGGGCCTAACCACAGATACGCAGTATTTT
>TRBD1|TRBV2|.|TRBJ2-1
CASSPEGRGLRLYEQFF
TGTGCCAGCAGTCCAGAGGGCAGGGGGCTTCGTTTGTATGAGCAGTTCTTC
>.|TRBV24-1|.|TRBJ1-1
CATSDQGAGGTTEAFF
TGTGCCACCAGTGATCAAGGGGCCGGGGGGACCACTGAAGCTTTCTTT
>TRBD1|TRBV19|.|TRBJ2-2
CASSAGQDYTGELFF
TGTGCCAGTAGTGCGGGACAGGACTACACCGGGGAGCTGTTTTTT
>.|TRBV9|.|TRBJ2-2
CASSVVAGELFF
TGTGCCAGCAGCGTAGTAGCCGGGGAGCTGTTTTTT
>.|TRBV6-5|once|TRBJ2-5
CASDIPTGLKTQYF
TGTGCCAGCGACATTCCAACAGGGTTAAAGACCCAGTACTTC
>.|TRBV7-9|.|TRBJ2-2
CASSLSLGLSTGELFF
TGTGCCAGCAGCTTATCCCTCGGTCTATCTACCGGGGAGCTGTTTTTT
>TRBD1|TRBV28|.|TRBJ1-5
CASRRTGKGQPQHF
TGTGCCAGTCGACGGACAGGGAAAGGTCAGCCCCAGCATTTT
>TRBD1|TRBV9|.|TRBJ2-5
CASSVGQGGGLETQYF
TGTGCCAGCAGCGTGGGACAGGGAGGGGGGTTGGAGACCCAGTACTTC
>.|TRBV11-2|.|TRBJ2-1
CASSLGTYNEQFF
TGTGCCAGCAGCCTAGGTACCTACAATGAGCAGTTCTTC
>.|TRBV12-1|.|TRBJ1-3
CASSSQDQGSGGNTIYF
TGTGCCAGCAGCAGCCAAGACCAAGGGAGTGGTGGAAACACCATATATTTT
>TRBD2|TRBV7-3|.|TRBJ2-3
CASSSRTSGRSTDTQYF
TGTGCCAGCAGCTCCCGGACTAGCGGGAGGAGCACAGATACGCAGTATTTT
>.|TRBV4-3|.|TRBJ1-5
CASSPLGGQPQHF
TGCGCCAGCAGCCCCCTCGGGGGTCAGCCCCAGCATTTT
>.|TRBV30|.|TRBJ1-3
CAWSETGGNTIYF
TGTGCCTGGAGTGAGACAGGAGGAAACACCATATATTTT
>.|TRBV4-1|.|TRBJ2-6
CASSQAETAYSGANVLTF
TGCGCCAGCAGCCAAGCCGAGACAGCTTACTCTGGGGCCAACGTCCTGACTTTC
>TRBD1|TRBV29-1|.|TRBJ1-2
CSVGDRGYGYTF
TGCAGCGTTGGCGACAGGGGTTATGGCTACACCTTC
>TRBD1|TRBV4-1|.|TRBJ1-4
CASSQPGTGTNEKLFF
TGCGCCAGCAGCCAACCCGGGACAGGGACTAATGAAAAACTGTTTTTT
>.|TRBV7-2|.|TRBJ1-5
CASSPVGGRDSNQPQHF
TGTGCCAGCAGCCCGGTGGGAGGACGGGATAGCAATCAGCCCCAGCATTTT
>.|TRBV6-5|.|TRBJ2-6
CASRATGTGANVLTF
TGTGCCAGCAGGGCAACAGGGACCGGGGCCAACGTCCTGACTTTC
>.|TRBV28|once|TRBJ2-2
CASSAQTVNTGELFF
TGTGCCAGCAGTGCCCAGACAGTGAACACCGGGGAGCTGTTTTTT
>TRBD1|TRBV7-6|.|TRBJ2-2
CASSLAVPGQGYGTGELFF
TGTGCCAGCAGCTTAGCAGTCCCGGGACAGGGGTACGGCACCGGGGAGCTGTTTTTT
>.|TRBV5-1|.|TRBJ2-1
CASSGSPGNEQFF
TGCGCCAGCAGCGGCTCCCCGGGCAATGAGCAGTTCTTC
>TRBD2|TRBV18|.|TRBJ2-1
CASSPLTSGSEYNEQFF
TGTGCCAGCTCACCACTTACTAGCGGGAGTGAGTACAATGAGCAGTTCTTC
>.|TRBV7-2|.|TRBJ2-3
CASSPDLGRDTQYF
TGTGCCAGCAGCCCCGATCTAGGGAGGGATACGCAGTATTTT
>.|TRBV29-1|.|TRBJ1-4
CSVASGNPNEKLFF
TGCAGCGTGGCATCAGGGAATCCTAATGAAAAACTGTTTTTT
>.|TRBV19|.|TRBJ1-1
CASSMAGGAFF
TGTGCCAGTAGTATGGCAGGTGGGGCTTTCTTT
>TRBD1|TRBV5-1|.|TRBJ2-7
CASSFGTGSYEQYF
TGCGCCAGCAGCTTCGGGACAGGGTCCTACGAGCAGTACTTC
>TRBD2|TRBV11-2|.|TRBJ2-2
CASSFTAGVNTGELFF
TGTGCCAGCAGCTTTACAGCGGGAGTGAACACCGGGGAGCTGTTTTTT
>.|TRBV14|.|TRBJ1-1
CASSQVGESEAFF
TGTGCCAGCAGCCAAGTCGGGGAGTCTGAAGCTTTCTTT
>.|TRBV28|.|TRBJ1-4
CASYQVVDEKLFF
TGTGCCAGCTATCAGGTAGTAGATGAAAAACTGTTTTTT
>TRBD1|TRBV15|once|TRBJ1-4
CATSTLGQADEKLFF
TGTGCCACCAGCACTTTAGGACAGGCCGATGAAAAACTGTTTTTT
>TRBD2|TRBV28|.|TRBJ2-7
CASSFSRASGNYEQYF
TGTGCCAGCAGTTTCTCCCGCGCTAGCGGGAACTACGAGCAGTACTTC
>.|TRBV5-1|.|TRBJ2-7
CASSSEGASFYEQYF
TGCGCCAGCAGCTCGGAGGGGGCGAGTTTCTACGAGCAGTACTTC
>.|TRBV7-2|.|TRBJ1-1
CASSFQGMVGTEAFF
TGTGCCAGCAGCTTCCAGGGAATGGTGGGCACTGAAGCTTTCTTT